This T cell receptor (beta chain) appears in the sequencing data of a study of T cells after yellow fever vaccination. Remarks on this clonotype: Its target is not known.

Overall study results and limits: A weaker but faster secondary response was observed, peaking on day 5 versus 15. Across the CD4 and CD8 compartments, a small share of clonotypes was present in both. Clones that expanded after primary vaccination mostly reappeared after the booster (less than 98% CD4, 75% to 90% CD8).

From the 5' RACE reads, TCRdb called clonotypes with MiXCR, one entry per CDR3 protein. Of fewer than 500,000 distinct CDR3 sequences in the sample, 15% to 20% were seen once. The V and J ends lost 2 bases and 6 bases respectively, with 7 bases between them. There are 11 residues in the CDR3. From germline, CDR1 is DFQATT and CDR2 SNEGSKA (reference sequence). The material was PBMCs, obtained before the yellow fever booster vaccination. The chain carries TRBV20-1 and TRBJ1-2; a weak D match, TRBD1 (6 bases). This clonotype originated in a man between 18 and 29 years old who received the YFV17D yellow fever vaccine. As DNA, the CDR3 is TGCAGTGCTAGAAGGGGGAATGGCTACACCTTC. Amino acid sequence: CSARRGNGYTF.